Listed below are T cell receptor beta chains from one sample, sequenced in a study of beta chain features in type 1 diabetes. Some clones are missing from TCRdb's copy, which holds only in-frame ones; the method was immunoSEQ multiplex PCR. The table includes about 120,000 clones, about 17% detected once. Sequencing was done on a sample of central memory CD4+ T cells from blood. The receptors were sampled from a man aged 25-40 years with type 1 diabetes. CDR3s include the opening cysteine and the closing phenylalanine or tryptophan. The D gene is left open where the match is weak. Clone size appears in some rows only: once, few, many, or a class for an expanded clone.

abundance	v_gene	j_gene	d_gene	CDR3aa	CDR3nt
NA	TRBV2	TRBJ1-3	TRBD1	CASGPSGTGVYF	TGTGCCAGCGGGCCCTCCGGGACAGGGGTATATTTT
few	TRBV9	TRBJ2-6	NA	CASSGRAAGANVLTF	TGTGCCAGCAGCGGACGGGCGGCCGGGGCCAACGTCCTGACTTTC
many	TRBV2	TRBJ2-1	NA	CASTYYNEQFF	TGTGCCAGCACCTACTACAATGAGCAGTTCTTC
NA	TRBV14	TRBJ2-5	NA	CASSQGIGYQETQYF	TGTGCCAGCAGCCAAGGGATTGGCTACCAAGAGACCCAGTACTTC
few	TRBV4-3	TRBJ1-1	NA	CASSQDGGWNTEAFF	TGCGCCAGCAGCCAAGATGGGGGCTGGAACACTGAAGCTTTCTTT
NA	TRBV15	TRBJ2-6	NA	CATSRDRALWEPGANVLTF	TGTGCCACCAGCAGAGATAGGGCCCTCTGGGAACCCGGGGCCAACGTCCTGACTTTC
NA	TRBV29-1	TRBJ1-2	TRBD1	CSVGQGGGGYTF	TGCAGCGTGGGACAGGGAGGAGGTGGCTACACCTTC
few	TRBV25-1	TRBJ2-5	NA	CASSSNVGRETQYF	TGTGCCAGCAGTTCGAATGTAGGGAGGGAGACCCAGTACTTC
NA	TRBV5-1	TRBJ2-2	NA	CASSGPTPGAGELFF	TGCGCCAGCAGCGGACCGACCCCGGGGGCCGGGGAGCTGTTTTTT
few	TRBV19	TRBJ2-1	NA	CASSILGVSHNEQFF	TGTGCCAGTAGTATTTTGGGGGTATCCCACAATGAGCAGTTCTTC
NA	TRBV5-8	TRBJ2-6	NA	CASSLALQISGANVLTF	TGTGCCAGCAGCTTGGCTTTACAGATATCTGGGGCCAACGTCCTGACTTTC
many	TRBV5-1	TRBJ1-2	NA	CASSGQSAGYTF	TGCGCCAGCAGCGGGCAGTCGGCGGGCTACACCTTC
few	TRBV4-2	TRBJ2-1	NA	CASSLARSYNEQFF	TGTGCCAGCAGCCTAGCTAGGAGTTACAATGAGCAGTTCTTC
NA	TRBV15	TRBJ1-2	TRBD1	CATSSPGTGGYYGYTF	TGTGCCACCAGCAGCCCCGGGACAGGGGGCTACTATGGCTACACCTTC
few	TRBV30	TRBJ1-5	NA	CAWSTSGAQPQHF	TGTGCCTGGAGTACTTCTGGTGCTCAGCCCCAGCATTTT
NA	TRBV30	TRBJ2-7	TRBD1	CAWSVLGQGYEQYF	TGTGCCTGGAGTGTACTTGGACAGGGCTACGAGCAGTACTTC
NA	TRBV6-1	TRBJ1-6	NA	CASSLEETNSPLHF	TGTGCCAGCAGTTTAGAAGAGACTAATTCACCCCTCCACTTT
NA	TRBV29-1	TRBJ2-7	TRBD1	CSVLEQGTYEQYF	TGCAGCGTGCTGGAACAGGGGACCTACGAGCAGTACTTC
few	TRBV29-1	TRBJ2-5	NA	CSVVRGFQETQYF	TGCAGCGTTGTAAGGGGTTTCCAAGAGACCCAGTACTTC
NA	TRBV7-2	TRBJ2-2	NA	CASNWGGENTGELFF	TGTGCCAGCAATTGGGGAGGAGAAAACACCGGGGAGCTGTTTTTT
NA	TRBV2	TRBJ1-4	NA	CASGQGKKLFF	TGTGCCAGCGGGCAGGGGAAAAAACTGTTTTTT